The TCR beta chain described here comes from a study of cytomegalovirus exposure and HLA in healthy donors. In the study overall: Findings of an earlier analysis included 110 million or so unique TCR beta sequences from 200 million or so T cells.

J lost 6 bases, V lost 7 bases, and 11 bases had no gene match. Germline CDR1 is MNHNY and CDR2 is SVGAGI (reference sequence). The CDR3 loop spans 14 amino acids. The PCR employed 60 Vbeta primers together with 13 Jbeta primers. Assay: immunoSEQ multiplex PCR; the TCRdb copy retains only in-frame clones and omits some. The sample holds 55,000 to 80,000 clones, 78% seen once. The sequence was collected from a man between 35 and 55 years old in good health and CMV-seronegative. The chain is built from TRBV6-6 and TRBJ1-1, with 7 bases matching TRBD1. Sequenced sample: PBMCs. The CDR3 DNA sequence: TGTGCCAGCACCTCGACAGGGACGACGGCTGAAGCTTTCTTT. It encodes CASTSTGTTAEAFF.